The rows below give T cell receptor beta chains drawn from one sample of a study of blood T cells in healthy people across ages. From the 5' RACE reads, TCRdb called clonotypes with MiXCR, one entry per CDR3 protein. The table includes roughly 2 million distinct CDR3 sequences, around 50% detected once. The specimen sequenced was blood. The receptors originated from a woman between 35 and 50 years old in good health. Each CDR3 is given with its conserved first and last residue. The D gene is left open where the match is weak. Size tells how often a clone was seen (once, few, many) or the class of an expanded clone, and some rows leave it out.

CDR3nt: TGTGCCAGCAGCATCCCTAGTCCCTACAATGAGCAGTTCTTC
CDR3aa: CASSIPSPYNEQFF
d_gene: .
j_gene: TRBJ2-1
v_gene: TRBV7-9
abundance: .

CDR3nt: TGTGCCAGCAGTTTGACAGGCCGTTATGAAAAACTGTTTTTT
CDR3aa: CASSLTGRYEKLFF
d_gene: .
j_gene: TRBJ1-4
v_gene: TRBV13
abundance: few

CDR3nt: TGTGCCAGCAGGGGTACTACAGGGGGTTTACGGAACACTGAAGCTTTCTTT
CDR3aa: CASRGTTGGLRNTEAFF
d_gene: TRBD1
j_gene: TRBJ1-1
v_gene: TRBV6-1
abundance: .

CDR3nt: TGCGCCAGCAGCTTCGCAGGGTGGCATGAGCAGTTCTTC
CDR3aa: CASSFAGWHEQFF
d_gene: .
j_gene: TRBJ2-1
v_gene: TRBV5-1
abundance: .

CDR3nt: TGCGCCAGCGAGATTGGGACAGGGAGCTACGAGCAGTACTTC
CDR3aa: CASEIGTGSYEQYF
d_gene: TRBD1
j_gene: TRBJ2-7
v_gene: TRBV5-1
abundance: .

CDR3nt: TGCAGCGTCGCCGAAAGGAGAGGTAGCGAGCAGTACTTC
CDR3aa: CSVAERRGSEQYF
d_gene: .
j_gene: TRBJ2-7
v_gene: TRBV29-1
abundance: many

CDR3nt: TGCAGTGCTAGATACGGGACAGGGGGATACGGCACAGATACGCAGTATTTT
CDR3aa: CSARYGTGGYGTDTQYF
d_gene: TRBD1
j_gene: TRBJ2-3
v_gene: TRBV20-1
abundance: .

CDR3nt: TGTGCCAGCAGTGAAGCGCGGTGGGGATCCTACAATGAGCAGTTCTTC
CDR3aa: CASSEARWGSYNEQFF
d_gene: .
j_gene: TRBJ2-1
v_gene: TRBV2
abundance: .

CDR3nt: TGTGCTAGTGGTTTGGGACTCACCGACTACAATGAGCAGTTCTTC
CDR3aa: CASGLGLTDYNEQFF
d_gene: .
j_gene: TRBJ2-1
v_gene: TRBV12-5
abundance: few

CDR3nt: TGTGCCAGCAGCGTGGCGGCTAGCAACTACAATGAGCAGTTCTTC
CDR3aa: CASSVAASNYNEQFF
d_gene: .
j_gene: TRBJ2-1
v_gene: TRBV7-2
abundance: .

CDR3nt: TGTGCCATCAGTGTTGGGAATGGCTACACCTTC
CDR3aa: CAISVGNGYTF
d_gene: .
j_gene: TRBJ1-2
v_gene: TRBV10-3
abundance: .

CDR3nt: TGCGCCAGCAGATCAATAGGACAGGGCCAAGAGACCCAGTACTTC
CDR3aa: CASRSIGQGQETQYF
d_gene: TRBD1
j_gene: TRBJ2-5
v_gene: TRBV10-2
abundance: .

CDR3nt: TGTGCCAGCAGTTTACGTCTCGCGGGGGACAGGGAGACCCAGTACTTC
CDR3aa: CASSLRLAGDRETQYF
d_gene: .
j_gene: TRBJ2-5
v_gene: TRBV12-3/TRBV12-4
abundance: .

CDR3nt: TGCGCCAGCAGCCAAGATCCTAAGGGTGGCGGGCCACCGCCGCATGGCTACACCTTC
CDR3aa: CASSQDPKGGGPPPHGYTF
d_gene: .
j_gene: TRBJ1-2
v_gene: TRBV4-3
abundance: .

CDR3nt: TGCAGTGCTAGTGGGCAGGGTGAAGGCTACACCTTC
CDR3aa: CSASGQGEGYTF
d_gene: .
j_gene: TRBJ1-2
v_gene: TRBV20-1
abundance: few

CDR3nt: TGCGCCAGCGGCCACTTCGGGGGTAGCACAGATACGCAGTATTTT
CDR3aa: CASGHFGGSTDTQYF
d_gene: .
j_gene: TRBJ2-3
v_gene: TRBV4-3
abundance: .

CDR3nt: TGTGCCAGCAGCCCCTCCCGAGGCTTTCGGTGGGCAGATACGCAGTATTTT
CDR3aa: CASSPSRGFRWADTQYF
d_gene: .
j_gene: TRBJ2-3
v_gene: TRBV14
abundance: .

CDR3nt: TGTGCCAGCAGTGAAGCTAAGCAGTATTTT
CDR3aa: CASSEAKQYF
d_gene: .
j_gene: TRBJ2-3
v_gene: TRBV6-1
abundance: few

CDR3nt: TGCGCCAGCAGCCAACTCACGGACACATATGGCTACACCTTC
CDR3aa: CASSQLTDTYGYTF
d_gene: .
j_gene: TRBJ1-2
v_gene: TRBV4-1
abundance: once

CDR3nt: TGTGCCAGCAGTGAAGTACTAACTAGTTTCGGGGAGCTGTTTTTT
CDR3aa: CASSEVLTSFGELFF
d_gene: .
j_gene: TRBJ2-2
v_gene: TRBV2
abundance: .

CDR3nt: TGTGCCAGCAGCTCCCAACTAGCGGGGGTCCACGAGCAGTACTTC
CDR3aa: CASSSQLAGVHEQYF
d_gene: TRBD2
j_gene: TRBJ2-7
v_gene: TRBV7-9
abundance: few

CDR3nt: TGCAGTGCTAGTAATCGGGGGGCGAACTATGGCTACACCTTC
CDR3aa: CSASNRGANYGYTF
d_gene: .
j_gene: TRBJ1-2
v_gene: TRBV20-1
abundance: .

CDR3nt: TGTGCCAGCAGTCGCCTGGACGGGAAGGATTCACCCCTCCACTTT
CDR3aa: CASSRLDGKDSPLHF
d_gene: .
j_gene: TRBJ1-6
v_gene: TRBV28
abundance: .

CDR3nt: TGCGCCAGCAGCACAGGACTAGTTGCGGAGACCCAGTACTTC
CDR3aa: CASSTGLVAETQYF
d_gene: TRBD2
j_gene: TRBJ2-5
v_gene: TRBV5-1
abundance: .

CDR3nt: TGTGCCAGCAGTCCCGGACAGGGTCCGGTTGAGGAGACCCAGTACTTC
CDR3aa: CASSPGQGPVEETQYF
d_gene: TRBD1
j_gene: TRBJ2-5
v_gene: TRBV28
abundance: .

CDR3nt: TGCAGTGCCGTACTTGGGACTGCCCTATGGGGGACCCAGTACTTC
CDR3aa: CSAVLGTALWGTQYF
d_gene: .
j_gene: TRBJ2-5
v_gene: TRBV20-1
abundance: .

CDR3nt: TGTGCCAGCAGCCCCATGGGGGGGGCTGAGCAGTTCTTC
CDR3aa: CASSPMGGAEQFF
d_gene: .
j_gene: TRBJ2-1
v_gene: TRBV9
abundance: .

CDR3nt: TGTGCCAGCAGCTTAGGCGTCTGGGGGCCTGATGGCTACACCTTC
CDR3aa: CASSLGVWGPDGYTF
d_gene: .
j_gene: TRBJ1-2
v_gene: TRBV13
abundance: .

CDR3nt: TGTGCCAGCAGTAGCAGGGAGGTCGGTGGCTACACCTTC
CDR3aa: CASSSREVGGYTF
d_gene: .
j_gene: TRBJ1-2
v_gene: TRBV12-3/TRBV12-4
abundance: few

CDR3nt: TGTGCCAGCGGACCGAACAGGGCGTGTGAGCAGTACTTC
CDR3aa: CASGPNRACEQYF
d_gene: .
j_gene: TRBJ2-7
v_gene: TRBV6-6
abundance: .

CDR3nt: TGTGCCAGCAGACCCGGGACGAATAATGGCTACACCTTC
CDR3aa: CASRPGTNNGYTF
d_gene: .
j_gene: TRBJ1-2
v_gene: TRBV12-3/TRBV12-4
abundance: once

CDR3nt: TGTGCCAGCGGTCAAGAGACCCAGTACTTC
CDR3aa: CASGQETQYF
d_gene: .
j_gene: TRBJ2-5
v_gene: TRBV5-1
abundance: many

CDR3nt: TGTGCCAGCAGCTTGGGACAGGTCTTAATCGATCATGGCTACACCTTC
CDR3aa: CASSLGQVLIDHGYTF
d_gene: .
j_gene: TRBJ1-2
v_gene: TRBV5-4
abundance: .

CDR3nt: TGTGCCAGCAGGGCGGGCCCCTCACGGGAGACCCAGTACTTC
CDR3aa: CASRAGPSRETQYF
d_gene: .
j_gene: TRBJ2-5
v_gene: TRBV12-3/TRBV12-4
abundance: .

CDR3nt: TGCAGTGCTAGTAGGGCGGGGGGGCTTCAAGAGAGCCAGTACTTC
CDR3aa: CSASRAGGLQESQYF
d_gene: TRBD2
j_gene: TRBJ2-5
v_gene: TRBV20-1
abundance: .

CDR3nt: TGTGCCAGCAGCCAAGATCCGGGACGGGCCAATGAGCAGTTCTTC
CDR3aa: CASSQDPGRANEQFF
d_gene: .
j_gene: TRBJ2-1
v_gene: TRBV14
abundance: .

CDR3nt: TGTGCCAGCAGAACGGGACAGGGAGCCAAAAACATTCAGTACTTC
CDR3aa: CASRTGQGAKNIQYF
d_gene: TRBD1
j_gene: TRBJ2-4
v_gene: TRBV12-3/TRBV12-4
abundance: .

CDR3nt: TGTACCAGCAGTTCCGCCGGGACAGGGGCCTACGAGCAGTACTTC
CDR3aa: CTSSSAGTGAYEQYF
d_gene: TRBD1
j_gene: TRBJ2-7
v_gene: TRBV6-6
abundance: .

CDR3nt: TGTGCCAGCAGCTTACCCAGGGGTTACGAGCAGTACTTC
CDR3aa: CASSLPRGYEQYF
d_gene: .
j_gene: TRBJ2-7
v_gene: TRBV28
abundance: many